This T cell receptor beta chain was profiled in a study of T cells in Graves' hyperthyroidism and ophthalmopathy. There were TCR beta CDR3 regions amplified from RNA transcripts. HTBI primers were the set used in a first-round RT-PCR of the TCR CDR3. Each CDR3 protein gets one entry after TCRdb re-called the multiplex PCR reads with MiXCR. The sample includes 750,000 to 900,000 distinct CDR3 sequences, around 39% seen only once; the top ten take about 8.9%. Worth noting for this clonotype: The antigen is not known.

Broader study findings: Clonotypes that were expanded in thyroid above 0.001 mostly appeared in blood too.

The CDR3 is 14 amino acids. CDR1 and CDR2 from the germline V gene are SGHTA and FQGNSA. V lost 2 bases, J lost 11 bases, and 16 bases lay in between. The sample comprised blood. This TCR was recovered from a man between 18 and 35 years old with Graves' hyperthyroidism. J is TRBJ1-5 and V is TRBV7-2; D perhaps matches TRBD1 (5 bases). CDR3 in amino acids: CASSLRRTGETQHF. The CDR3 DNA sequence: TGTGCCAGCAGCTTACGGAGGACGGGGGAGACCCAGCATTTT.